In this sample, the clone carrying this T cell receptor (beta chain) turned up many times. Its cognate antigen is unknown. This entry is derived from a study of T cell repertoires in cytomegalovirus infection. About the research overall: A matching HLA type, together with CMV infection, was signaled by public TCR beta signatures.

General study findings and limits: Of the TCR beta families, the public ones yielded a cumulative frequency that identified carriers of CMV plus the relevant HLA. In two of eight donors, the top clonotype was HLA-C-restricted CMV-specific.

TCRdb itself ran the reads through MiXCR, one entry per CDR3 protein. The table includes approximately 500,000 distinct CDR3 sequences, about 11% detected once. Looked up from germline, CDR1 is MNHNY and CDR2 is SVGAGI (reference sequence). The CDR3 has 11 residues. V and J are TRBV6-6 and TRBJ2-7, with 7 nucleotides matching TRBD2. This clonotype originated in a human donor in good health (CMV status not recorded). Some clones in this sample may be carry-over from other donors' samples. The specimen sequenced was PBMCs. CDR3 amino acids: CAHGGSYEQYF. CDR3 sequence (DNA): TGTGCTCACGGGGGGTCCTACGAGCAGTACTTC.